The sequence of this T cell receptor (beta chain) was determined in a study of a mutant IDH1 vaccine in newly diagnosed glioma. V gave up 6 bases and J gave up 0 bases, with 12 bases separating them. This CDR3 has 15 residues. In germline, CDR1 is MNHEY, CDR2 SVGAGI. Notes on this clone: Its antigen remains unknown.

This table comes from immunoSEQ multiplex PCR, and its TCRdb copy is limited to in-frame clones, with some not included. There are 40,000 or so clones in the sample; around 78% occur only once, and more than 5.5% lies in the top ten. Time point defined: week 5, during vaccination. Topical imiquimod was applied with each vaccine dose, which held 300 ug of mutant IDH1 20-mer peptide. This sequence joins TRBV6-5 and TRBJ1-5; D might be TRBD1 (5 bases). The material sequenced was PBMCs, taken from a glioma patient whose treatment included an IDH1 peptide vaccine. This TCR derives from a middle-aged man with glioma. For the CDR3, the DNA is TGTGCCAGCAGGCCACAGGTTTATAGCAATCAGCCCCAGCATTTT. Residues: CASRPQVYSNQPQHF.